These T cell receptor beta chains were read from a single sample in a study of cytomegalovirus exposure and HLA in healthy donors. Profiling relied on immunoSEQ multiplex PCR, and the TCRdb table lists in-frame clones only, not all of them. Of about 120,000 clones in the sample, under 85% were seen once. Sequencing input: PBMCs. The receptors shown here come from a man between 18 and 29 years old in good health and CMV-seropositive. Each CDR3 is given with its conserved first and last residue. A D gene is named only where the DNA matches it firmly. Clone size appears in some rows only: once, few, many, or a class for an expanded clone.

size,D,J,V,DNA,CDR3
.,TRBD1,TRBJ1-1,TRBV6-6,TGTGCCAGCAGCAGACAGGGACCCACTGAAGCTTTCTTT,CASSRQGPTEAFF
.,TRBD2,TRBJ2-7,TRBV6-6,TGTGCCAGCAGTTACTCAAATAGCGGGAAAGAGCAGTACTTC,CASSYSNSGKEQYF
once,.,TRBJ1-5,TRBV28,TGTGCCAGCATTCGGGAGAATAGCAATCAGCCCCAGCATTTT,CASIRENSNQPQHF
once,.,TRBJ1-1,TRBV20-1,TGCAGTGCTAGTAACAGTGATGAAGCTTTCTTT,CSASNSDEAFF
few,TRBD2,TRBJ2-3,TRBV4-2,TGTGCCAGCAGCCAAGTAGTGTCTAGCGGGGGGGCAGATACGCAGTATTTT,CASSQVVSSGGADTQYF
.,.,TRBJ1-3,TRBV6-1,TGTGCCGGTCGCGGGGGTGCCCCAAACACCATATATTTT,CAGRGGAPNTIYF
.,.,TRBJ2-1,TRBV2,.,CASSPWGQGAVSKFF
.,.,TRBJ1-6,TRBV10-3,TGTGCCATCAGTGAGGGACAGTCCCATAATTCACCCCTCCACTTT,CAISEGQSHNSPLHF
few,.,TRBJ1-6,TRBV19,TGTGCCAGTAGTATCCCGGGCGGGCGACTATCACCCCTCCACTTT,CASSIPGGRLSPLHF
.,TRBD2,TRBJ2-7,TRBV28,TGTGCCAGCAGTCCGAGGACTAGCGGGGCGAGCTCCTACGAGCAGTACTTC,CASSPRTSGASSYEQYF
.,.,TRBJ2-7,TRBV4-1,TGCGCCAGCAGCCAAGTATCCGTTCAGTCGTCCTACGAGCAGTACTTC,CASSQVSVQSSYEQYF
.,TRBD1,TRBJ1-1,TRBV5-1,TGCGCCAGCAGCCCCTGGACAGGGGCCGAAGCTTTCTTT,CASSPWTGAEAFF
.,TRBD2,TRBJ2-1,TRBV13,TGTGCCAGCAGCTTAGGTGTGGGGGGGGCCTACAATGAGCAGTTCTTC,CASSLGVGGAYNEQFF
.,.,TRBJ1-6,TRBV27,TGTGCCAGCACGCCGGGTGGGAGCTCCTATAATTCACCCCTCCACTTT,CASTPGGSSYNSPLHF
.,.,TRBJ1-3,TRBV28,TGTGCCAGCAGTTTATCGGCAGGGGCCTCTGGAAACACCATATATTTT,CASSLSAGASGNTIYF
.,.,TRBJ2-2,TRBV19,TGTGCCTCCCAGAGGGACTACACCGGGGAGCTGTTTTTT,CASQRDYTGELFF
.,TRBD1,TRBJ1-2,TRBV6-5,TGTGCCACCCAAGGGACAGGGGGCGACTATGGCTACACCTTC,CATQGTGGDYGYTF